Presented here are 17 T cell receptor beta chains from one specimen sequenced in a study of T cells after yellow fever vaccination. TCRdb reprocessed the 5' RACE reads via MiXCR and lists one record per CDR3 protein. Seen here are about 340,000 distinct CDR3 sequences, 9.5% to 15% observed once, and the top ten hold 2.5% to 3.5%. The sample in question was CD4+ T cells sorted from PBMCs, obtained 15 days after the yellow fever booster vaccination. The receptors stem from a man aged 18 to 29 who received the YFV17D yellow fever vaccine.

V usage is TRBV11-2 and J usage is TRBJ1-2, with 11 nucleotides matching TRBD1. From germline, CDR1 is SGHAT and CDR2 FQNNGV. With 3 bases clipped from V and 3 bases from J, the junction kept 6 bases outside the gene matches. The CDR3 contains 16 residues. The CDR3 sequence: CASSLGWTGGYYGYTF. The CDR3 DNA follows: TGTGCCAGCAGCTTGGGGTGGACAGGGGGCTACTATGGCTACACCTTC. Together with reference TRBV11-2 and TRBJ1-2, the CDR3 gives the full variable domain: EAGVAQSPRYKIIEKRQSVAFWCNPISGHATLYWYQQILGQGPKLLIQFQNNGVVDDSQLPKDRFSAERLKGVDSTLKIQPAKLEDSAVYLCASSLGWTGGYYGYTFGSGTRLTVV.

This clonotype was counted at least ten times. The chain combines TRBV9 with TRBJ2-2, with D hard to call. Germline assignment: CDR1 SGDLS and CDR2 YYNGEE. V was shortened by 0 bases and J by 1 base, with 7 bases between the two germline ends. CDR3 length: 15 residues. The CDR3 here is CASSVAQMNTGELFF. The CDR3 coding sequence is TGTGCCAGCAGCGTAGCTCAGATGAACACCGGGGAGCTGTTTTTT.

This clonotype was counted at least ten times. This chain connects TRBV12-3 or TRBV12-4 to TRBJ1-2; 7 bases align to TRBD1. This CDR3 contains 15 residues. J was trimmed by 3 bases and V by 1 base; bases with no gene match: 5. The DNA of the CDR3 is TGTGCCAGCAGTTTAGGACAAGACAGGGACTATGGCTACACCTTC. It yields the protein CASSLGQDRDYGYTF.

J is TRBJ1-1 and V is TRBV30, with TRBD1 matching 7 bases. The CDR3 is 14 amino acids. The germline V gene encodes CDR1 GTSNPN and CDR2 SVGIG (reference sequence). Unmatched junction bases numbered 7, after V lost 3 bases and J lost 3 bases. Written as DNA, the CDR3 is TGTGCCTGGAGAAGACAGGGTGGGTACACTGAAGCTTTCTTT. Translation gives CAWRRQGGYTEAFF. Full variable domain (outside the CDR3, taken from reference TRBV30 and TRBJ1-1): SQTIHQWPATLVQPVGSPLSLECTVEGTSNPNLYWYRQAAGRGLQLLFYSVGIGQISSEVPQNLSASRPQDRQFILSSKKLLLSDSGFYLCAWRRQGGYTEAFFGQGTRLTVV.

The chain recombines TRBV21-1 with TRBJ2-7; no DNA check was done on the table's D call, TRBD1. TRBV21-1 is a known pseudogene. The CDR3 runs to 14 residues. The CDR3: CAISKGQGAGEQYV. The CDR3 nucleotides are TGTGCCATCAGCAAAGGACAGGGGGCGGGCGAGCAGTACGTC.

This clonotype has a handful of counts. The V gene is TRBV7-8, the J gene TRBJ1-1; D is ambiguous. The CDR3 runs to 13 residues. Trimming left V 1 base short and J 8 bases short, with 11 bases between. CDR1 and CDR2 (germline): SGHVS, FQNEAQ. CDR3 amino acids: CASSLVLGAEAFF. The CDR3 region has the DNA TGTGCCAGCAGCTTAGTTCTGGGAGCCGAAGCTTTCTTT.

This clonotype was counted between two and nine times. One end of the junction varies from germline; a read error may be responsible. The J gene is TRBJ1-1, the V gene TRBV5-1; perhaps TRBD1 as D (5 bases). CDR1 is SGHRS and CDR2 is YFSETQ in the germline V gene. The CDR3 length is 14 residues. The CDR3 region has the DNA TGCGCCAGCAGCCACGTGGGGGTTGTCACTGAAGCTTCCTTT. Its protein product is CASSHVGVVTEASF.

The chain links TRBV2 to TRBJ1-4; the D is unclear. This CDR3 is built from 16 residues. Trimming stripped 3 bases from V and 7 bases from J, with 18 bases between. CDR1 and CDR2 (germline): SNHLY, FYNNEI. CDR3 DNA sequence: TGTGCCAGCAGTGATACATCTGAGTGGGAGAGTGAAAAACTGTTTTTT. Translation: CASSDTSEWESEKLFF.

The gene calls are TRBV28 and TRBJ1-2, with D uncertain. The CDR3 loop spans 11 amino acids. Germline V gene sequence: CDR1 MDHEN, CDR2 SYDVKM. V was cut by 7 bases and J by 9 bases, with 12 bases left in between. The CDR3 here is CASIDGLRYTF. CDR3 coding DNA: TGTGCCAGCATCGACGGGCTCCGCTACACCTTC.

There are many counts of this clonotype. The chain carries TRBV5-1 and TRBJ2-1, with D possibly TRBD1 on 5 matching bases. V was pared by 4 bases and J by 3 bases, with 14 bases between. The V gene's germline CDR1 is SGHRS and CDR2 YFSETQ. This CDR3 has 15 residues. Here the CDR3 DNA reads TGCGCCAGCAGCCTGACAGAGAAGGGCTACAATGAGCAGTTCTTC. Its translation is CASSLTEKGYNEQFF.

The chain couples TRBV6-2 or TRBV6-3 to TRBJ2-3; 9 nucleotides match TRBD1. Germline-derived CDR1 and CDR2 are MNHEY and SVGEGT. Trimming removed 5 bases from V and 4 bases from J; junction bases left unmatched: 13. The CDR3 length is 17 residues. As DNA, the CDR3 is TGTGCCAGCAGTCCAAACCCAACAGGGGGCTGGGCAGATACGCAGTATTTT. It yields the protein CASSPNPTGGWADTQYF.

This clonotype turned up a few times. The chain couples TRBV7-9 to TRBJ2-5; 13 bases agree with TRBD2. Germline V lookup: CDR1 SEHNR, CDR2 FQNEAQ (reference sequence). The CDR3 covers 17 residues. After removal of 5 bases from V and 3 bases from J, the junction contained 9 bases not matched to a gene. The DNA for the CDR3 is TGTGCCAGCAGCCCACTAGCGGGGGGGCTCGGAAAAGAGACCCAGTACTTC. This translates into CASSPLAGGLGKETQYF.

CDR3 amino acids: CASSIIGDRGTQYF. The CDR3 DNA reads TGTGCCAGTAGTATTATTGGGGACAGAGGGACCCAGTACTTC. The chain carries TRBV19 and TRBJ2-5; TRBD1 matches at 7 bases. V lost 3 bases to trimming and J lost 7 bases; unmatched junction nucleotides: 8. Germline loops: CDR1 LNHDA, CDR2 SQIVND (reference sequence). This CDR3 has 14 residues.

This clonotype was picked up many times. The chain has TRBV5-1 and TRBJ2-7; D is undetermined. V was cut by 7 bases and J by 0 bases, with 17 bases left in between. The CDR3 runs 15 residues. From germline, CDR1 is SGHRS and CDR2 YFSETQ. The CDR3 reads CASYFVAPSSYEQYV. The CDR3 region has the DNA TGCGCCAGCTACTTCGTGGCCCCGAGCTCCTACGAGCAGTACGTC.

Ten or more counts support this clonotype. V gene TRBV5-1 combines with J gene TRBJ2-2; 11 bases line up with TRBD2. Germline CDR1 and CDR2: SGHRS and YFSETQ. V dropped 6 bases and J dropped 3; count of bases not matched to a gene: 13. CDR3 length: 18 amino acids. CDR3 in amino acids: CASIPSGGHNAYTGELFF. The DNA of the CDR3 is TGCGCCAGCATTCCTAGCGGGGGGCATAACGCTTACACCGGGGAGCTGTTTTTT.

The V and J genes are TRBV6-1 and TRBJ1-5, with unresolved D. CDR1 and CDR2 from the germline V gene are MNHNS and SASEGT. The length of the CDR3 is 14 residues. V lost 2 bases, J lost 3 bases, and 8 bases lay in between. The CDR3 loop is CASSEQSSNQPQHF. The CDR3 DNA is TGTGCCAGCAGTGAACAGAGTTCCAATCAGCCCCAGCATTTT.

This clonotype was recorded a few times. The chain couples TRBV2 to TRBJ1-2, with unresolved D. The CDR3 sequence is 13 residues long. Germline assignment: CDR1 SNHLY and CDR2 FYNNEI. Trimming took 10 bases from V and 5 from J, leaving 17 bases between them. DNA for the CDR3: TGTGCCACCATGGGTGGTATAGGGTATGGCTACACCTTC. Protein product: CATMGGIGYGYTF. Looking up the rest from reference TRBV2 and TRBJ1-2 gives the full variable domain: EPEVTQTPSHQVTQMGQEVILRCVPISNHLYFYWYRQILGQKVEFLVSFYNNEISEKSEIFDDQFSVERPDGSNFTLKIRSTKLEDSAMYFCATMGGIGYGYTFGSGTRLTVV.